A selection of T cell receptor beta chains follows, all from one sample in a study of T cell responses to AZD1222 COVID-19 vaccine. Sequencing was performed with immunoSEQ multiplex PCR; in TCRdb, only in-frame clones are kept and a portion is missing. The sample lists more than 25,000 clones, around nine tenths occurring once. The sample consisted of peripheral blood, taken on day 0 of AZD1222 vaccination. Receptors originate from an adult in good health. CDR3s include the opening cysteine and the closing phenylalanine or tryptophan. A D gene is named only where the DNA matches it firmly. Only part of the rows carry a size: once, few, many, or a class if the clone is expanded.

clone size: NA; J gene: TRBJ2-7; D gene: NA; V gene: TRBV4-1; CDR3 protein: CASSFKDGSYEQYF; CDR3 DNA: TGCGCCAGCAGCTTCAAAGACGGTTCCTACGAGCAGTACTTC
clone size: NA; J gene: TRBJ2-5; D gene: TRBD2; V gene: TRBV4-1; CDR3 protein: CASSPRVAGEETQYF; CDR3 DNA: TGCGCCAGCAGCCCACGGGTAGCGGGAGAGGAGACCCAGTACTTC
clone size: NA; J gene: TRBJ2-5; D gene: NA; V gene: TRBV20-1; CDR3 protein: CSASLEETQYF; CDR3 DNA: TGCAGTGCTAGCCTGGAAGAGACCCAGTACTTC
clone size: NA; J gene: TRBJ2-1; D gene: TRBD2; V gene: TRBV5-1; CDR3 protein: CASSLGRLASGLDEQFF; CDR3 DNA: TGCGCCAGCAGCTTGGGTCGACTAGCCTCAGGTTTGGATGAGCAGTTCTTC
clone size: NA; J gene: TRBJ2-3; D gene: TRBD1; V gene: TRBV18; CDR3 protein: CASSWDRYTDTQYF; CDR3 DNA: TGTGCCAGCTCTTGGGACAGGTACACAGATACGCAGTATTTT
clone size: NA; J gene: TRBJ2-5; D gene: NA; V gene: TRBV4-1; CDR3 protein: CASSQAGRLETQYF; CDR3 DNA: TGCGCCAGCAGCCAAGCGGGCAGGCTAGAGACCCAGTACTTC
clone size: NA; J gene: TRBJ2-7; D gene: TRBD1; V gene: TRBV11-2; CDR3 protein: CASSLLGQNYEQYF; CDR3 DNA: TGTGCCAGCAGCTTGCTGGGACAGAACTACGAGCAGTACTTC
clone size: once; J gene: TRBJ2-1; D gene: NA; V gene: TRBV5-1; CDR3 protein: CASSPHSTDEQFF; CDR3 DNA: TGCGCCAGCAGTCCCCATTCTACCGATGAGCAGTTCTTC
clone size: NA; J gene: TRBJ2-2; D gene: NA; V gene: TRBV4-1; CDR3 protein: CASSQDDSGELFF; CDR3 DNA: TGCGCCAGCAGCCAAGACGACTCCGGGGAGCTGTTTTTT
clone size: NA; J gene: TRBJ1-5; D gene: TRBD1; V gene: TRBV19; CDR3 protein: CASSPYRGFGSSQPQHF; CDR3 DNA: TGTGCCAGTAGCCCATACAGGGGGTTCGGTTCAAGTCAGCCCCAGCATTTT
clone size: few; J gene: TRBJ2-7; D gene: NA; V gene: TRBV19; CDR3 protein: CASSRLDRDEQYF; CDR3 DNA: TGTGCCAGTAGTCGTTTGGACCGGGACGAGCAGTACTTC
clone size: NA; J gene: TRBJ1-2; D gene: NA; V gene: TRBV4-3; CDR3 protein: CASSPRITHPYMGVGYGYTF; CDR3 DNA: TGCGCCAGCAGCCCCCGGATAACTCACCCCTACATGGGGGTGGGCTATGGCTACACCTTC
clone size: NA; J gene: TRBJ2-1; D gene: NA; V gene: TRBV5-8; CDR3 protein: CASSFAGYPYNEQFF; CDR3 DNA: TGTGCCAGCAGCTTCGCGGGCTACCCCTACAATGAGCAGTTCTTC
clone size: NA; J gene: TRBJ2-7; D gene: NA; V gene: TRBV4-2; CDR3 protein: CASSQDAGIAAAYEQYF; CDR3 DNA: TGTGCCAGCAGCCAAGATGCTGGCATAGCGGCCGCCTACGAGCAGTACTTC
clone size: NA; J gene: TRBJ1-1; D gene: NA; V gene: TRBV12-5; CDR3 protein: CASGLVLKGMNTEAFF; CDR3 DNA: TGTGCTAGTGGTTTGGTACTCAAGGGAATGAACACTGAAGCTTTCTTT
clone size: NA; J gene: TRBJ2-4; D gene: NA; V gene: TRBV5-1; CDR3 protein: CASSSLAKNIQYF; CDR3 DNA: TGCGCCAGCAGCAGTCTAGCCAAAAACATTCAGTACTTC
clone size: NA; J gene: TRBJ1-1; D gene: TRBD1; V gene: TRBV7-9; CDR3 protein: CASSEPTGGMTFF; CDR3 DNA: TGTGCCAGCAGCGAACCGACAGGGGGCATGACTTTCTTT
clone size: NA; J gene: TRBJ2-5; D gene: NA; V gene: TRBV7-2; CDR3 protein: CASSLGAGSGETQYF; CDR3 DNA: TGTGCCAGCAGCTTAGGGGCGGGGTCGGGAGAGACCCAGTACTTC
clone size: NA; J gene: TRBJ2-1; D gene: NA; V gene: TRBV11-2; CDR3 protein: CASSLRQGGYNEQFF; CDR3 DNA: TGTGCCAGCAGCTTAAGGCAGGGGGGCTACAATGAGCAGTTCTTC
clone size: NA; J gene: TRBJ2-3; D gene: NA; V gene: TRBV15; CDR3 protein: CATSRGFTDTQYF; CDR3 DNA: TGTGCCACCAGCAGAGGGTTCACAGATACGCAGTATTTT
clone size: NA; J gene: TRBJ2-7; D gene: TRBD1; V gene: TRBV7-2; CDR3 protein: CASSWYGQGAFEQYF; CDR3 DNA: TGTGCCAGCAGTTGGTATGGACAGGGGGCGTTCGAGCAGTACTTC
clone size: NA; J gene: TRBJ1-5; D gene: NA; V gene: TRBV12-3/TRBV12-4; CDR3 protein: CASTADVGKPQHF; CDR3 DNA: TGTGCCAGCACCGCGGACGTGGGAAAGCCCCAGCATTTT
clone size: NA; J gene: TRBJ2-7; D gene: NA; V gene: TRBV6-5; CDR3 protein: CASTGAGTTSYEQYF; CDR3 DNA: TGTGCCAGCACCGGGGCCGGCACAACCTCCTACGAGCAGTACTTC
clone size: NA; J gene: TRBJ2-7; D gene: TRBD1; V gene: TRBV5-8; CDR3 protein: CASSFLRWGQATYEQYF; CDR3 DNA: TGTGCCAGCAGCTTCCTACGGTGGGGACAGGCGACCTACGAGCAGTACTTC
clone size: few; J gene: TRBJ1-1; D gene: TRBD1; V gene: TRBV7-6; CDR3 protein: CASSLKYRGMNTEAFF; CDR3 DNA: TGTGCCAGCAGCTTAAAATACAGGGGGATGAACACTGAAGCTTTCTTT
clone size: NA; J gene: TRBJ1-1; D gene: TRBD1; V gene: TRBV4-3; CDR3 protein: CASSQLLTGSLGTEAFF; CDR3 DNA: TGCGCCAGCAGCCAGTTGTTGACAGGGAGTTTAGGCACTGAAGCTTTCTTT
clone size: NA; J gene: TRBJ2-3; D gene: TRBD1; V gene: TRBV4-1; CDR3 protein: CASSPGQGPTSTDTQYF; CDR3 DNA: TGCGCCAGCAGCCCGGGACAGGGTCCGACTAGCACAGATACGCAGTATTTT
clone size: NA; J gene: TRBJ2-7; D gene: NA; V gene: TRBV3-1/TRBV3-2; CDR3 protein: CASSQDSSGTYEQYF; CDR3 DNA: TGTGCCAGCAGCCAAGATAGCAGTGGAACCTACGAGCAGTACTTC
clone size: NA; J gene: TRBJ1-2; D gene: NA; V gene: TRBV7-9; CDR3 protein: CASSYVPANYGYTF; CDR3 DNA: TGTGCCAGCAGCTACGTCCCCGCTAACTATGGCTACACCTTC
clone size: NA; J gene: TRBJ2-3; D gene: TRBD1; V gene: TRBV29-1; CDR3 protein: CSVPTGGTDTQYF; CDR3 DNA: TGCAGCGTTCCGACAGGGGGCACAGATACGCAGTATTTT
clone size: NA; J gene: TRBJ1-5; D gene: NA; V gene: TRBV19; CDR3 protein: CASTTNDNQPQHF; CDR3 DNA: TGTGCCAGTACCACCAACGACAATCAGCCCCAGCATTTT
clone size: NA; J gene: TRBJ2-7; D gene: NA; V gene: TRBV9; CDR3 protein: CASSVGASRDSEQYF; CDR3 DNA: TGTGCCAGCAGCGTAGGGGCTAGCAGAGACTCCGAGCAGTACTTC
clone size: NA; J gene: TRBJ1-1; D gene: NA; V gene: TRBV3-1/TRBV3-2; CDR3 protein: CASSQDVGSTEAFF; CDR3 DNA: TGTGCCAGCAGCCAAGATGTAGGGAGCACTGAAGCTTTCTTT
clone size: NA; J gene: TRBJ2-3; D gene: TRBD2; V gene: TRBV5-1; CDR3 protein: CASSLDGTSQTSTDTQYF; CDR3 DNA: TGCGCCAGCAGCTTGGATGGGACTAGCCAAACTAGCACAGATACGCAGTATTTT
clone size: NA; J gene: TRBJ2-7; D gene: NA; V gene: TRBV18; CDR3 protein: CASSRRDEAYEQYF; CDR3 DNA: TGTGCCAGCTCTCGCCGGGACGAGGCCTACGAGCAGTACTTC
clone size: NA; J gene: TRBJ1-2; D gene: NA; V gene: TRBV28; CDR3 protein: CASSPSGAGDYGYTF; CDR3 DNA: TGTGCCAGCAGTCCGAGCGGGGCGGGGGACTATGGCTACACCTTC